Each of the 5 T cell receptor beta chains below was sequenced from the same sample in a study of T cell repertoires in cytomegalovirus infection. TCRdb processed the reads anew with MiXCR; each CDR3 protein has one entry. The table records 700,000 to 900,000 distinct CDR3 sequences, about 28% of them present only once. No antigen is known for these receptors. The sample here was cultured CD8+ T cells from PBMCs, taken from culture after CMV antigen stimulation. These receptors were taken from a human donor in good health (CMV status not recorded). Some clones in this sample may be carry-over from other donors' samples.

The V and J genes are TRBV12-3 or TRBV12-4 and TRBJ1-1; D gene unclear. The V end lost 5 bases, the J end lost 4 bases, and 11 bases lay between the germline ends. This CDR3 is built from 13 residues. The CDR3 protein is CASSTGPTTEAFF. In DNA form, the CDR3 reads TGTGCCAGCAGTACCGGACCTACCACTGAAGCTTTCTTT.

The sample holds a few counts of this clonotype. The gene calls are TRBV27 and TRBJ2-6; D uncertain. The CDR3 is 16 residues long. V gave up 5 bases and J gave up 0 bases, with 11 bases separating them. CDR1 is MNHEY, CDR2 SMNVEV, per germline (reference sequence). In DNA, the CDR3 is TGTGCCAGCAGTGAATTCAAGCTCTCTGGGGCCAACGTCCTGACTTTC. This translates into CASSEFKLSGANVLTF. Variable domain in full (rest from reference TRBV27 and TRBJ2-6): EAQVTQNPRYLITVTGKKLTVTCSQNMNHEYMSWYRQDPGLGLRQIYYSMNVEVTDKGDVPEGYKVSRKEKRNFPLILESPSPNQTSLYFCASSEFKLSGANVLTFGAGSRLTVL.

This clonotype was counted a few times. This chain connects TRBV7-9 to TRBJ1-2; 7 bases are shared with TRBD1. Germline CDR1 and CDR2: SEHNR and FQNEAQ (reference sequence). The CDR3 runs to 16 residues. Germline trimming cut 1 base from V and 6 bases from J; bases unmatched to any gene: 11. The CDR3 DNA reads as TGTGCCAGCAGCTTAGGAATGGCGGTGACAGGGAATGGCTACACCTTC. This sequence encodes CASSLGMAVTGNGYTF.

This clonotype was seen a few times. The J gene is TRBJ1-5, the V gene TRBV19; the D gene is possibly TRBD1 (5 bases). The germline V gene has CDR1 LNHDA and CDR2 SQIVND (reference sequence). This CDR3 comprises 15 residues. Trimming cost V 3 bases and J 6 bases, with 15 bases left between them. The CDR3 spells CASSIGQGDFQPQHF. CDR3 DNA sequence: TGTGCCAGTAGTATCGGTCAGGGTGATTTTCAGCCCCAGCATTTT. The full variable domain, in which reference TRBV19 and TRBJ1-5 provide the parts outside the CDR3, is DGGITQSPKYLFRKEGQNVTLSCEQNLNHDAMYWYRQDPGQGLRLIYYSQIVNDFQKGDIAEGYSVSREKKESFPLTVTSAQKNPTAFYLCASSIGQGDFQPQHFGDGTRLSIL.

This clonotype was observed a handful of times. The J gene is TRBJ1-6, the V gene TRBV27, with D unresolved. This CDR3 contains 14 residues. Germline values: CDR1 MNHEY, CDR2 SMNVEV (reference sequence). V was clipped by 2 bases and J by 7 bases, with 9 bases between them. The CDR3 DNA sequence: TGTGCCAGCAGTTTAGGGGTCGGCAATTCACCCCTCCACTTT. It yields the protein CASSLGVGNSPLHF.